These 9 T cell receptor beta chains came from one sample sequenced in a study of cytomegalovirus exposure and HLA in healthy donors. A multiplex PCR was run with 60 Vbeta primers and 13 Jbeta primers. Measured with immunoSEQ multiplex PCR; TCRdb has only the in-frame clones, and not every one. The table shows 150,000 to 200,000 clones, with about 77% occurring only once. The sequenced sample was PBMCs. These receptors all stem from a woman aged 30 to 39 in good health and CMV-seropositive.

The chain carries TRBV7-8 and TRBJ2-1, with 7 bases fitting TRBD2. The J segment lost 4 bases and the V segment lost 1 base, leaving 7 bases of the junction unmatched. The CDR3 runs 16 residues. Germline CDR1 SGHVS, CDR2 FQNEAQ. DNA for the CDR3: TGTGCCAGCAGCTTAGTGCGCCTAGCGGTATACAATGAGCAGTTCTTC. The encoded protein is CASSLVRLAVYNEQFF.

The V call is TRBV7-9, the J call TRBJ2-5, with 11 bases that match TRBD2. The last part of the DNA fits TRBJ2-7 better; the J call may be wrong. Germline-derived CDR1 and CDR2 are SEHNR and FQNEAQ (reference sequence). The CDR3 loop spans 18 amino acids. CDR3 nucleotide sequence: TGTGCCAGCAGCCCGGGCCTAGCGGGAGGCCCATACCACTACGAGCAGTACTTC. Translated: CASSPGLAGGPYHYEQYF.

The CDR3 DNA sequence: TGTGCCAGCAGCTTAGCGGGATCGAACACCGGGGAGCTGTTTTTT. Protein product: CASSLAGSNTGELFF. The chain recombines TRBV11-2 with TRBJ2-2, with a weak D call TRBD2 (5 bases). The CDR3 has 15 amino acids. V shed 1 base and J shed 0 bases, with 6 bases lying between them. The germline gives CDR1 SGHAT, CDR2 FQNNGV.

The V gene is TRBV10-1, the J gene TRBJ2-5, with TRBD1 as a possible D gene (6 bases). V was shortened by 3 bases and J by 5 bases, with 10 bases between the two germline ends. The germline V gene encodes CDR1 WNHNN and CDR2 SYGVQD (reference sequence). This CDR3 has 13 amino acids. CDR3 amino acids: CASSDSGEETQYF. CDR3 sequence (DNA): TGCGCCAGCAGTGACTCAGGGGAGGAGACCCAGTACTTC.

The V and J genes are TRBV5-4 and TRBJ1-2; D is uncertain. Trimming took 1 base from V and 6 from J, leaving 16 bases between them. The CDR3 is 15 residues long. Germline-derived CDR1 and CDR2 are SGHNT and YYREEE (reference sequence). CDR3 in amino acids: CASSLPTPGVDGYTF. In nucleotides, the CDR3 is TGTGCCAGCAGCTTGCCAACGCCCGGTGTGGATGGCTACACCTTC. The full variable domain, its missing parts supplied by reference TRBV5-4 and TRBJ1-2, is ETGVTQSPTHLIKTRGQQVTLRCSSQSGHNTVSWYQQALGQGPQFIFQYYREEENGRGNFPPRFSGLQFPNYSSELNVNALELDDSALYLCASSLPTPGVDGYTFGSGTRLTVV.

V is TRBV19 and J is TRBJ2-7; D may be TRBD1 (6 bases). CDR1 and CDR2 from the germline V gene are LNHDA and SQIVND (reference sequence). V shed 4 bases and J shed 3 bases, with 13 bases lying between them. The CDR3 extends over 14 amino acids. The CDR3 sequence: CASSTIQGYYEQYF. The CDR3 DNA is TGTGCCAGTAGTACCATACAGGGCTACTACGAGCAGTACTTC. The full variable domain, rest sourced from reference TRBV19 and TRBJ2-7, is DGGITQSPKYLFRKEGQNVTLSCEQNLNHDAMYWYRQDPGQGLRLIYYSQIVNDFQKGDIAEGYSVSREKKESFPLTVTSAQKNPTAFYLCASSTIQGYYEQYFGPGTRLTVT.

The chain couples TRBV7-6 to TRBJ2-1; no definite D call. Germline CDR1 is SGHVS and CDR2 is FNYEAQ. Trimming pared 5 bases from V and 9 bases from J, leaving 11 bases between. The CDR3 covers 12 residues. The CDR3 here is CASSIPTGEQFF. The CDR3 DNA follows: TGTGCCAGCAGCATACCTACGGGTGAGCAGTTCTTC.

V and J are TRBV28 and TRBJ2-7; possible D gene TRBD1, 6 bases. The germline V gene encodes CDR1 MDHEN and CDR2 SYDVKM. The CDR3 is made up of 15 amino acids. V lost 3 bases and J 3 bases, leaving 15 bases between the germline ends. The chain's CDR3 is CASSLFAGQIYEQYF. CDR3 DNA: TGTGCCAGCAGTTTGTTCGCCGGACAGATCTACGAGCAGTACTTC.

The CDR3 region has the DNA TGTGCCAGCAGCGCGCGGAGCAATCAGCCCCAGCATTTT. This gives the protein CASSARSNQPQHF. The chain links TRBV7-6 to TRBJ1-5, with D uncertain. Germline V gene sequence: CDR1 SGHVS, CDR2 FNYEAQ. The germline V and J ends were trimmed by 5 bases and 1 base, with 6 bases remaining between them. The CDR3 totals 13 residues.